This TCR beta chain was captured by sequencing in a study of lymphopenia after photon versus proton radiotherapy. The protocol was immunoSEQ multiplex PCR, while the TCRdb copy is restricted to in-frame clones and leaves out a portion. The repertoire holds fewer than 70,000 clones, with about 87% as singletons. The CDR3 totals 15 residues. V was cut by 0 bases and J by 4 bases, with 10 bases left in between. Per the germline V gene, CDR1 is LNHNV and CDR2 is YYDKDF (reference sequence). Study results and limitations: After the lymphocyte nadir, photon-treated repertoires showed oligoclonal expansion, especially of CD8+ Temra cells. Post-nadir TCR diversity decline inversely tracked overall survival among those who died. Authors raise, but do not show, better survival with proton therapy.

Concerning this clone itself: Its antigen is unknown.

This receptor was obtained from an elderly man with esophageal cancer. Sequenced material: peripheral blood, taken from a patient treated with proton-based radiotherapy. This sequence joins TRBV15 and TRBJ2-1; D is possibly TRBD2 (5 bases). This chain's CDR3 is CATSRDGRGYNEQFF. The CDR3 region has the DNA TGTGCCACCAGCAGAGATGGGAGAGGGTACAATGAGCAGTTCTTC.